This TCR beta chain derives from a study of blood T cell repertoires in COVID-19. At the level of the study: T cells, B-cell-depleted T cells, or PBMCs provided the cDNA or gDNA that served as material.

The length of the CDR3 is 17 residues. Data came from immunoSEQ multiplex PCR; TCRdb stores just in-frame clones and leaves some out. The sample carries 40,000 to 50,000 clones, around 81% recorded once. This clone was seen just once. The chain is built from TRBV21-1 and TRBJ2-7; whether TRBD2, the table's D call, matches the DNA was not checked. TRBV21-1 constitutes a pseudogene. The sample comprised peripheral blood. This receptor was taken from a man aged 50-60 years with active COVID-19. The CDR3: CASSKALLIAGIYEQYF. CDR3 sequence (DNA): TGTGCCAGCAGCAAAGCGCTCTTGATAGCGGGGATCTACGAGCAGTACTTC.